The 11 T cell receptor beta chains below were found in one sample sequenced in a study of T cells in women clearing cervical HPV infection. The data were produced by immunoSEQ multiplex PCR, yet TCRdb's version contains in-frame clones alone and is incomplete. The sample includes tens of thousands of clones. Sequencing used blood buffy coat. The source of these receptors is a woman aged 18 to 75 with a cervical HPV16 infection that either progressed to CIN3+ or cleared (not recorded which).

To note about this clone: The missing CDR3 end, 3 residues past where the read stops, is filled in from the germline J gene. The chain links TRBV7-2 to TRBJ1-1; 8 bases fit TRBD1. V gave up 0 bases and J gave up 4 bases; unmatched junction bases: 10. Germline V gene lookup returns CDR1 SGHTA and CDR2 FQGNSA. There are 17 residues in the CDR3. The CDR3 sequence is CASSLAENPTGGTEAFF. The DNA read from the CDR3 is TGTGCCAGCAGCTTAGCCGAAAACCCTACAGGGGGCACTGAA.

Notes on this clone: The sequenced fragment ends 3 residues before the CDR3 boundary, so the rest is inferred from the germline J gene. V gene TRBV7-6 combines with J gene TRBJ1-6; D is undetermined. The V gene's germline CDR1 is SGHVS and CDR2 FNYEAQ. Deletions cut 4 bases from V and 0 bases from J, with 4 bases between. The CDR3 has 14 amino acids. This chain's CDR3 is CASSSRSYNSPLHF. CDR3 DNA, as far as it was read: TGTGCCAGCAGCTCCCGCTCCTATAATTCACCC.

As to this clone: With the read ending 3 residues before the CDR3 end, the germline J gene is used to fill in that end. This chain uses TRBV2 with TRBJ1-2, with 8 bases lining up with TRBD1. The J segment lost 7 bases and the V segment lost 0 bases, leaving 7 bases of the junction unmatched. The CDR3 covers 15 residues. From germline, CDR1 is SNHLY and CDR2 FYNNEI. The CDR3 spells CASSEARTGKFGYTF. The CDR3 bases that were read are TGTGCCAGCAGTGAAGCTAGGACAGGGAAGTTTGGC.

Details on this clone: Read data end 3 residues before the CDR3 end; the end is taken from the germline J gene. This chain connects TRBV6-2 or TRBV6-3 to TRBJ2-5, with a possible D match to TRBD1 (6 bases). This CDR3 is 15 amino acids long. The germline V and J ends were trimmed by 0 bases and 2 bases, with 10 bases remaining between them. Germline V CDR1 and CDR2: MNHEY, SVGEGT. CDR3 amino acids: CASSYSITGQETQYF. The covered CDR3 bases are TGTGCCAGCAGTTACTCGATAACAGGGCAAGAGACC.

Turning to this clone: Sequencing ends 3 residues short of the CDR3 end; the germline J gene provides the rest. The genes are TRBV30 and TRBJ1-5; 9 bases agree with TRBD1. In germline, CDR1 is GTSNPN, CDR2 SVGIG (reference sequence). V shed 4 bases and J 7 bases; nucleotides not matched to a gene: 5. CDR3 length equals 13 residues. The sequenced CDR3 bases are TGTGCCTGGAATACAGGGGGCGGCCAGCCC. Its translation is CAWNTGGGQP. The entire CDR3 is CAWNTGGGQPQHF.

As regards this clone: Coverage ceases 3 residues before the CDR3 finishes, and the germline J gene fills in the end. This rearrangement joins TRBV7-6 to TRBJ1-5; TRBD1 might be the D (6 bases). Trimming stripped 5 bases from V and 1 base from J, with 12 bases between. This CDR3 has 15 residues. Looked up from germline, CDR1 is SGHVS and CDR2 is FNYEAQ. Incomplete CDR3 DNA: TGTGCCAGCAGCCCAGGACAGTTCAGCAATCAGCCC. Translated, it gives CASSPGQFSNQP. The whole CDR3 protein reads CASSPGQFSNQPQHF. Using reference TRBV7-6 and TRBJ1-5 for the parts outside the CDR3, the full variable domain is GAGVSQSPRYKVTKRGQDVALRCDPISGHVSLYWYRQALGQGPEFLTYFNYEAQQDKSGLPNDRFSAERPEGSISTLTIQRTEQRDSAMYRCASSPGQFSNQPQHFGDGTRLSIL.

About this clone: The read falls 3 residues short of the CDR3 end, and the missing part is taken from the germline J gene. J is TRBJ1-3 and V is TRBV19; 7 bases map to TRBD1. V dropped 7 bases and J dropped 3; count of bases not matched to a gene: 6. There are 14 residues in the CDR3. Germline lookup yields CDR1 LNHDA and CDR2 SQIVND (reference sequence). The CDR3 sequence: CASNRGSGGNTIYF. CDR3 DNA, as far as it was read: TGTGCCAGTAACAGGGGATCAGGTGGAAACACC.

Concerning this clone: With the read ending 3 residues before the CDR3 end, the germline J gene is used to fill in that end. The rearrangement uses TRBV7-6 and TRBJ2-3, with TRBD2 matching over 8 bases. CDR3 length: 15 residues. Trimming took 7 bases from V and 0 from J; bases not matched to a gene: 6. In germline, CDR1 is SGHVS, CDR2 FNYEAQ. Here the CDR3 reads CASTPGLASTDTQYF. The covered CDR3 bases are TGTGCCAGCACTCCCGGACTAGCTAGCACAGATACG.

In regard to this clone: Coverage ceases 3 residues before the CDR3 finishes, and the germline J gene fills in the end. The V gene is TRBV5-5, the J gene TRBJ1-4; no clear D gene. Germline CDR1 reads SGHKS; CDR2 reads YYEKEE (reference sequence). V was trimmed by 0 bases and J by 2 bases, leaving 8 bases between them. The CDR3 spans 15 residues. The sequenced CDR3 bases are TGTGCCAGCAGCTTGGGACGAGGGACTAATGAAAAA. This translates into CASSLGRGTNEK. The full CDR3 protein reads CASSLGRGTNEKLFF.

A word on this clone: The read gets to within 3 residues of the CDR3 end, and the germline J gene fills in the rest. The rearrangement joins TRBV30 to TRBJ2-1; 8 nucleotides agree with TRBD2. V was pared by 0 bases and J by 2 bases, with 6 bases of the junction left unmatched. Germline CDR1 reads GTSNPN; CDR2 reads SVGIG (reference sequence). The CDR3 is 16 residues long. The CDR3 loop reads CAWSVRAGVAYNEQFF. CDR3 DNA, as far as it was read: TGTGCCTGGAGTGTACGAGCGGGAGTCGCCTACAATGAG.

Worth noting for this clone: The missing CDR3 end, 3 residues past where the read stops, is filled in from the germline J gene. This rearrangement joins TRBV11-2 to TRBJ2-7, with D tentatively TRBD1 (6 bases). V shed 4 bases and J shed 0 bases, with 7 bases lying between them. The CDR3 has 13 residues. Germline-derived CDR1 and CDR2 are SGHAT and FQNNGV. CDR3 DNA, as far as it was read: TGTGCCAGCAGCTCGGACAGCTCCTACGAG. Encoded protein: CASSSDSSYE. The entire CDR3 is CASSSDSSYEQYF. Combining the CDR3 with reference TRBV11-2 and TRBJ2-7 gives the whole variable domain EAGVAQSPRYKIIEKRQSVAFWCNPISGHATLYWYQQILGQGPKLLIQFQNNGVVDDSQLPKDRFSAERLKGVDSTLKIQPAKLEDSAVYLCASSSDSSYEQYFGPGTRLTVT.